This T cell receptor beta chain was sequenced for a study of metastatic and nonmetastatic thyroid tumors. In the study overall: Repertoires of blood and of tissue (tumor or nodule) from malignant and benign thyroid patients were compared.

In this sample, this clone is medium-sized. Antigen unknown. The CDR3 spans 14 residues. V trimming: 3 bases; J trimming: 3 bases; junction bases outside the gene matches: 4. CDR1 is MGHRA, CDR2 YSYEKL, per germline. Study processing details: Clinicopathological groups supplied CDR3 differences that were used to build a distant-metastasis classifier for papillary thyroid cancer. MiXCR was used by TCRdb to re-call the PCR reads. TCRdb, not the authors, supplied the V and J calls. The table includes about 24,000 clones, roughly 25% detected once. Overall study findings and caveats: Benign nodules were reported to have significantly lower TCR beta diversity than malignant thyroid tumors, in blood and tumor.

Patients underwent thyroid surgery, and none had received any treatment before it. The receptor was derived from a male donor with papillary thyroid cancer or a benign thyroid nodule (not recorded which). Some clones in this sample may be carry-over from other donors' samples. The chain is built from TRBV4-1 and TRBJ2-7, with 8 bases matching TRBD1. The sequenced sample consisted of tumor tissue. The CDR3 region is CASSQGTGHYEQYF. CDR3 nucleotide sequence: TGCGCCAGCAGCCAGGGGACAGGCCACTACGAGCAGTACTTC.